The following is a T cell receptor (beta chain) sequence with its context. The data belong to a study of blood T cells in healthy people across ages. Next came a second PCR, run for roughly 6 to 11 cycles, which used a sample-barcoded 5' primer along with a J-beta primer mix. TCRdb analysed the 5' RACE reads with MiXCR anew, one entry per CDR3 protein. The sample lists about 830,000 distinct CDR3 sequences; under 80% were seen once. The CDR3 is 16 residues long. Looked up from germline, CDR1 is LGHNA and CDR2 is YNFKEQ. The sequenced material came from blood. The chain employs TRBV4-2 and TRBJ2-1, with D maybe TRBD2 (6 bases). The better agreement between TRBJ2-7 and the DNA end casts doubt on the J call. This receptor was identified in a man younger than 40 in good health. In DNA, the CDR3 is TGTGCCAGCAGCCAAGAGACGGGGGATGGATACAATGAGCAGTACTTC. Its protein product is CASSQETGDGYNEQYF.